This TCR beta chain was captured by sequencing in a study of CD8+ T cells in alopecia areata. This clone was observed a few times. Following extraction, RNA underwent reverse transcription to cDNA, which served as the sequencing template. The assay was immunoSEQ multiplex PCR, and TCRdb's table has in-frame clones only and misses some. The table has roughly 100,000 clones, 60% to 65% seen once. CDR3 length: 13 residues. CDR1 and CDR2 from the germline V gene are SGHRS and YFSETQ. Trimming stripped 4 bases from V and 2 bases from J, with 9 bases between. Documented treatment: oral pan-JAK inhibitor, 5-10 mg twice daily. In alopecia areata patients, both lesional scalp punch biopsies and peripheral blood were collected.

The genes are TRBV5-1 and TRBJ1-1; D remains unclear. The input for sequencing was CD8+ T cells sorted from blood, taken at week 4, from a patient treated with tofacitinib. This TCR was recovered from a human donor with alopecia areata. CDR3: CASSLLVNTEAFF. CDR3 DNA sequence: TGCGCCAGCAGCCTCCTTGTTAACACTGAAGCTTTCTTT. Supplemented by reference TRBV5-1 and TRBJ1-1, the full variable domain reads KAGVTQTPRYLIKTRGQQVTLSCSPISGHRSVSWYQQTPGQGLQFLFEYFSETQRNKGNFPGRFSGRQFSNSRSEMNVSTLELGDSALYLCASSLLVNTEAFFGQGTRLTVV.